Described below is a single T cell receptor beta chain sequence and its context. After isolation, RNA underwent reverse transcription to generate cDNA as the sequencing template. Clones were sequenced by immunoSEQ multiplex PCR, and TCRdb holds only the in-frame ones, with some missing. The table shows about 270,000 clones, with 60% occurring only once. The data belong to a study of CD8+ T cells in alopecia areata. Documented treatment: oral pan-JAK inhibitor, 5-10 mg twice daily. The TCR comes from a human donor with alopecia areata. The source material was CD4+ T cells sorted from blood, sampled around week 54, from a patient treated with tofacitinib.

The CDR3 here is CSVVEGTYNEQFF. CDR3 DNA: TGCAGCGTTGTTGAGGGAACCTACAATGAGCAGTTCTTC. The chain employs TRBV29-1 and TRBJ2-1; D may be TRBD2 (5 bases). The CDR3 runs to 13 residues. V dropped 4 bases and J dropped 2 bases, with 9 bases sitting between them. Germline V gives CDR1 SQVTM, CDR2 ANQGSEA.